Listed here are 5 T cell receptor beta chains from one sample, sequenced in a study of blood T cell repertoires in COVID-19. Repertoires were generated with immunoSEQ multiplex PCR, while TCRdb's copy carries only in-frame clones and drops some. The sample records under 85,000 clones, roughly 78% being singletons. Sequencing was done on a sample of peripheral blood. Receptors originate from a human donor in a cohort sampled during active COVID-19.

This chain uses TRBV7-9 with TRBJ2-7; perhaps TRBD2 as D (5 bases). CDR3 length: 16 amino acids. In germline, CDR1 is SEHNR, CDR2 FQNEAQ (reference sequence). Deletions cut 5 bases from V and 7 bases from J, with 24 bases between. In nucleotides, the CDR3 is TGTGCCAGCAGCCAGGCCGAGGGCCCGGAACGTATGGAGCAGTACTTC. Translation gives CASSQAEGPERMEQYF. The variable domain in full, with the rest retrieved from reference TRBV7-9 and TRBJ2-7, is DTGVSQNPRHKITKRGQNVTFRCDPISEHNRLYWYRQTLGQGPEFLTYFQNEAQLEKSRLLSDRFSAERPKGSFSTLEIQRTEQGDSAMYLCASSQAEGPERMEQYFGPGTRLTVT.

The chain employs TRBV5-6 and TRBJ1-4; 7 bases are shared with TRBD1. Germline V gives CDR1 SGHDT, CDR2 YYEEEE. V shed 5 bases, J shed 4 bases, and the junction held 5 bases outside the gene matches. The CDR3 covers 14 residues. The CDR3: CASRQGGLNEKLFF. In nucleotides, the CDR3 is TGTGCCAGCAGGCAGGGGGGCCTTAATGAAAAACTGTTTTTT.

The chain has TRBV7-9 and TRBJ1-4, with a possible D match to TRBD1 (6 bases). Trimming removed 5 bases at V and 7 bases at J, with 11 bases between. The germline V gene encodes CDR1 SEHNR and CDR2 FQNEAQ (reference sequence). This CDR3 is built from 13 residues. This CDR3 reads CASSPSGAEKLFF. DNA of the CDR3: TGTGCCAGCAGCCCATCAGGGGCTGAAAAACTGTTTTTT. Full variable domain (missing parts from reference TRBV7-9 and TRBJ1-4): DTGVSQNPRHKITKRGQNVTFRCDPISEHNRLYWYRQTLGQGPEFLTYFQNEAQLEKSRLLSDRFSAERPKGSFSTLEIQRTEQGDSAMYLCASSPSGAEKLFFGSGTQLSVL.

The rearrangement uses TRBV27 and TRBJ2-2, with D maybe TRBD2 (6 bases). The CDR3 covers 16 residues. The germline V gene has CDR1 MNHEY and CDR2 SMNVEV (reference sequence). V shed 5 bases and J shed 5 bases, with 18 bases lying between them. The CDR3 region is CASSPLGGAITGELFF. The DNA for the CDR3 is TGTGCCAGCAGTCCCCTAGGAGGGGCGATTACCGGGGAGCTGTTTTTT.

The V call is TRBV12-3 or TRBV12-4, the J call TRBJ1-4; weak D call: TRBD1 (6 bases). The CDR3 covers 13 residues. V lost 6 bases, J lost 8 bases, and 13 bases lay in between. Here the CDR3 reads CASRVTGLEKLFF. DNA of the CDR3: TGTGCCAGCAGAGTCACAGGGTTAGAAAAACTGTTTTTT.